The 8 T cell receptor beta chains in this list originate from one sample, sequenced in a study of OX40 agonist ivuxolimab in advanced cancers. Data came from immunoSEQ multiplex PCR; TCRdb stores just in-frame clones and leaves some out. The sample holds just over 90,000 clones, 92% seen once. The sample consisted of CD4+ or CD8+ T cells sorted from blood, taken in a trial of the OX40 agonist ivuxolimab. Receptor source: an adult with an advanced solid tumor such as melanoma, head and neck, liver or kidney cancer.

The V call is TRBV23-1, the J call TRBJ1-4; perhaps TRBD1 as D (5 bases). TRBV23-1 belongs to the ORF category, with a function that is uncertain. This CDR3 has 16 residues. V was clipped by 4 bases and J by 10 bases, with 22 bases between them. CDR3 DNA: TGCGCCAGCAGTCGCCCATCCTACGCAAGGGGACGAAAACTGTTTTTT. Translation: CASSRPSYARGRKLFF.

V is TRBV10-3 and J is TRBJ2-5; D remains unclear. The CDR3 has 17 residues. The germline gives CDR1 ENHRY, CDR2 SYGVKD. Trimming removed 2 bases from V and 1 base from J, with 17 bases in between. This CDR3 reads CAISETSPIRIQETQYF. The CDR3 nucleotides read TGTGCCATCAGTGAGACTTCACCGATAAGGATCCAAGAGACCCAGTACTTC.

The chain is built from TRBV19 and TRBJ2-5; D unresolved. This CDR3 spans 13 amino acids. Germline lookup yields CDR1 LNHDA and CDR2 SQIVND (reference sequence). Trimming removed 7 bases from V and 4 bases from J, with 13 bases in between. The CDR3 DNA is TGTGCCAGTACCACGGTCCTGGGAGAGACCCAGTACTTC. It specifies CASTTVLGETQYF.

The gene calls are TRBV5-1 and TRBJ1-1; 9 bases line up with TRBD1. Germline trimming cut 1 base from V and 4 bases from J; bases unmatched to any gene: 5. The length of the CDR3 is 15 residues. The germline V gene encodes CDR1 SGHRS and CDR2 YFSETQ. CDR3 sequence (DNA): TGCGCCAGCAGCTTGCAACAGGGGGCGAGCACTGAAGCTTTCTTT. Protein product: CASSLQQGASTEAFF.

Only a few counts were recorded for this clone. CDR3 residues: CASSQDLGQFEQYF. CDR3 bases: TGCGCCAGCAGCCAAGATCTTGGCCAGTTCGAGCAGTACTTC. V and J are TRBV4-1 and TRBJ2-7, with D unclear. This CDR3 contains 14 residues. V was cut by 0 bases and J by 6 bases, with 12 bases left in between. From germline, CDR1 is MGHRA and CDR2 YSYEKL.

CDR3 loop: CASSGQSYEQYF. CDR3 nucleotide sequence: TGTGCCAGCTCCGGGCAGTCCTACGAGCAGTACTTC. This chain connects TRBV18 to TRBJ2-7; no definite D call. This CDR3 has 12 amino acids. V was clipped by 6 bases and J by 1 base, with 7 bases between them. From germline, CDR1 is KGHSH and CDR2 LQKENI.

The chain couples TRBV5-1 to TRBJ2-5, with TRBD2 matching over 14 bases. Germline CDR1 is SGHRS and CDR2 is YFSETQ. The V and J ends lost 2 bases and 4 bases, in that order; junction bases with no gene match: 1. The CDR3 is 15 residues long. The CDR3 reads CASSFGLAGGETQYF. The CDR3 DNA follows: TGCGCCAGCAGCTTTGGACTAGCGGGAGGAGAGACCCAGTACTTC.

This chain links TRBV27 with TRBJ2-3; no reliable D call. In germline, CDR1 is MNHEY, CDR2 SMNVEV (reference sequence). CDR3 length: 13 residues. Trimming stripped 0 bases from V and 1 base from J, with 2 bases between. The CDR3: CASSLSRTDTQYF. For the CDR3, the DNA is TGTGCCAGCAGTTTATCGCGCACAGATACGCAGTATTTT.